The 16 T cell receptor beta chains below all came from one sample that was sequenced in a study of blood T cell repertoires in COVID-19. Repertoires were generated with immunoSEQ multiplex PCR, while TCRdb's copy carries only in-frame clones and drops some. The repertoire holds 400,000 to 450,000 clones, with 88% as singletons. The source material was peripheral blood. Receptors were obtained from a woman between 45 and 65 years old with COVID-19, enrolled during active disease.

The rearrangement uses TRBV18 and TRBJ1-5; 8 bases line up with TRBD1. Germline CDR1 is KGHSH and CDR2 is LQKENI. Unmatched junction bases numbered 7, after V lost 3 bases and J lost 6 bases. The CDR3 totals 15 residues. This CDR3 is CASSPDGQGGQPQHF. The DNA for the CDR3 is TGTGCCAGCTCACCCGATGGACAGGGCGGTCAGCCCCAGCATTTT.

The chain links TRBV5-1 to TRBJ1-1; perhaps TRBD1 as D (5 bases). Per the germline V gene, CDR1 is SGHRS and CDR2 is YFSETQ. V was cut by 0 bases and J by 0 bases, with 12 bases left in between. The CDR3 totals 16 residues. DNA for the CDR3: TGCGCCAGCAGCTTGGTGGCAGGGTTGGTGAACACTGAAGCTTTCTTT. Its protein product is CASSLVAGLVNTEAFF.

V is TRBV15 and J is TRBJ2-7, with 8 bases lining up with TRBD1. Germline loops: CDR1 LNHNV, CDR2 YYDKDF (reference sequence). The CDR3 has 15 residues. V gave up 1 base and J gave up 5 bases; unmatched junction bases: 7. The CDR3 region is CATSRGRTGFDEQYF. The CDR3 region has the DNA TGTGCCACCAGCAGAGGACGGACAGGGTTCGACGAGCAGTACTTC.

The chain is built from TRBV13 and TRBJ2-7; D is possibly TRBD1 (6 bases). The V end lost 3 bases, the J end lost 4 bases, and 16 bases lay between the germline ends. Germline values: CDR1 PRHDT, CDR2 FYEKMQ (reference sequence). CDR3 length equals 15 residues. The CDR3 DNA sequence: TGTGCCAGCAGCTTTCCGCAGGGGCCTTTTTACGAGCAGTACTTC. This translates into CASSFPQGPFYEQYF.

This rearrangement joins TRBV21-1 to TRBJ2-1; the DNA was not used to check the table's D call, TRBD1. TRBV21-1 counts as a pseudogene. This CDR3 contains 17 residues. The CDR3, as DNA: TGTGCCAGCAGCAAAGCCCCCGGGACAGGGCCGAACAATGAGCAGTTCTTC. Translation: CASSKAPGTGPNNEQFF.

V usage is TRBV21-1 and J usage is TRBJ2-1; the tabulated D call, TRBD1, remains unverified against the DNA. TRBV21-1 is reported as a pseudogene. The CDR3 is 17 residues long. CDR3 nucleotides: TGTGCCAGCAGCAAAAAAACCGCGTGGGGCTACGTCGATGAGCAGTTCTTC. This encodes CASSKKTAWGYVDEQFF.

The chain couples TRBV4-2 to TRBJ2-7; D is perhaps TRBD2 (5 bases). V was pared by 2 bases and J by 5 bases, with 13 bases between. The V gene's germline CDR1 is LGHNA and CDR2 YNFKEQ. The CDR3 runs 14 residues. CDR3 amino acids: CASSQPSRGNEQYF. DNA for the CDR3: TGTGCCAGCAGCCAACCCTCGAGAGGGAACGAGCAGTACTTC.

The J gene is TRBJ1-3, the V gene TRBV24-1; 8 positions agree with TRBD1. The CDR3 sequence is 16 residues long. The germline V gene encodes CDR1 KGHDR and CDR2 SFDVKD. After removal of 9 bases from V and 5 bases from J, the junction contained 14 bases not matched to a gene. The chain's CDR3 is CATYSIQGEHRNTIYF. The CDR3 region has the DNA TGTGCCACCTACTCAATACAGGGGGAACATAGAAACACCATATATTTT.

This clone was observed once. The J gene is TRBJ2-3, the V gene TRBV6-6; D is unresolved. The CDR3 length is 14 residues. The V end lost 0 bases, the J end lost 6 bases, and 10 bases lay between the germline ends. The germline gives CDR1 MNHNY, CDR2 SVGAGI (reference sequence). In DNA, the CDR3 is TGTGCCAGCAGTTACTCGACTTTTCAGGATACGCAGTATTTT. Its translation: CASSYSTFQDTQYF.

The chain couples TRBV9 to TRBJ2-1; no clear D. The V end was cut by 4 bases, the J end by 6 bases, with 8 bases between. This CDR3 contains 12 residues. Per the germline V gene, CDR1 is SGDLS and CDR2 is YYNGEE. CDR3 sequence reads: CASSPSGNEQFF. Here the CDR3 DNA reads TGTGCCAGCAGCCCCTCGGGCAATGAGCAGTTCTTC.

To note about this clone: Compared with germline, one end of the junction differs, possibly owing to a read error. The CDR3 DNA follows: TGTGCCAGCAGTTTACAGGGGAACCCTGAAGCTTTCTTT. Translating gives CASSLQGNPEAFF. The V gene is TRBV28, the J gene TRBJ1-1; TRBD1 might be the D (6 bases). This CDR3 is 13 amino acids long. The germline gives CDR1 MDHEN, CDR2 SYDVKM.

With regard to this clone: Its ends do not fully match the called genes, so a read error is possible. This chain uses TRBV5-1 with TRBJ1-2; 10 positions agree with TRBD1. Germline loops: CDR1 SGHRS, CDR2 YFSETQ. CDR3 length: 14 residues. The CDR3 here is CASSPTGQGDLGRF. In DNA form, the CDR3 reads TGCGCCAGCAGCCCGACCGGACAGGGGGATTTGGGTCGCTTC. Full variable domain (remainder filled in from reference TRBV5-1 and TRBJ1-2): KAGVTQTPRYLIKTRGQQVTLSCSPISGHRSVSWYQQTPGQGLQFLFEYFSETQRNKGNFPGRFSGRQFSNSRSEMNVSTLELGDSALYLCASSPTGQGDLGRFGSGTRLTVV.

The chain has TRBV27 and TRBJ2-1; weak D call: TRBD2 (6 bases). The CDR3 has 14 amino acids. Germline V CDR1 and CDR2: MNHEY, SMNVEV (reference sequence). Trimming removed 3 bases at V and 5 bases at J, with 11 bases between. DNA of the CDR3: TGTGCCAGCAGTTTCCGGGGGTCACACAATGAGCAGTTCTTC. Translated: CASSFRGSHNEQFF.

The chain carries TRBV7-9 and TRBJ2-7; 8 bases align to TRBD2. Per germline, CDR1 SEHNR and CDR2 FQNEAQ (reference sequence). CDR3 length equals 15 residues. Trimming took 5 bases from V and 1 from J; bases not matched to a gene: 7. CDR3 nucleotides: TGTGCCAGCAGCGGGCGGGAGGATAGATCCTACGAGCAGTACTTC. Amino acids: CASSGREDRSYEQYF. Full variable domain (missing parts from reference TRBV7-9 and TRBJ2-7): DTGVSQNPRHKITKRGQNVTFRCDPISEHNRLYWYRQTLGQGPEFLTYFQNEAQLEKSRLLSDRFSAERPKGSFSTLEIQRTEQGDSAMYLCASSGREDRSYEQYFGPGTRLTVT.

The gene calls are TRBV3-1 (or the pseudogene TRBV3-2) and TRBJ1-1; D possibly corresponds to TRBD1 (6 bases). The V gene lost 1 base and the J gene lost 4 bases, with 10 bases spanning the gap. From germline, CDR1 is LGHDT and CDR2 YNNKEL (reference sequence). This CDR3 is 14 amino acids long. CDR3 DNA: TGTGCCAGCAGCCAAGCCGCAGGGGTCACTGAAGCTTTCTTT. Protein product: CASSQAAGVTEAFF.

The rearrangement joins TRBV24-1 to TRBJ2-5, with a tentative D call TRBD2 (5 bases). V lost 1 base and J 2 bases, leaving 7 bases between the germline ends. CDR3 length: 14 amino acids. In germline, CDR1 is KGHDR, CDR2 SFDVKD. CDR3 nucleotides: TGTGCCACCAGTGATTTTGGAGGACAAGAGACCCAGTACTTC. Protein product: CATSDFGGQETQYF.